These T cell receptor beta chains were read from a single sample in a study of shared clonotypes between healthy human individuals. TCRdb keeps only in-frame clones here, not all; method: immunoSEQ multiplex PCR. Among approximately 2.5 million clones listed, more than 80% were seen once. The sample comprised naive CD4+ T cells sorted from blood. The receptors originated from a man aged 18 to 35 in good health. Both conserved end residues are part of each CDR3. The D gene is left open where the match is weak. Some rows have no size entry. The others give once, few or many, or a class for an expanded clone.

TRBV4-1	TRBJ2-1	NA	TRBD2	CASSQEVAGGGRDEQFF	TGCGCCAGCAGCCAAGAGGTAGCGGGGGGGGGAAGGGATGAGCAGTTCTTC
TRBV7-6	TRBJ2-2	NA	NA	CASRKDTVETGELFF	TGTGCCAGCAGAAAAGACACCGTGGAAACCGGGGAGCTGTTTTTT
TRBV19	TRBJ2-6	once	NA	CASTPRGETGANVLTF	TGTGCCAGTACCCCGCGAGGGGAAACTGGGGCCAACGTCCTGACTTTC
TRBV5-4	TRBJ1-2	once	TRBD1	CASSSGPGGVIRGYTF	TGTGCCAGCAGCTCCGGGCCAGGGGGCGTCATTCGAGGCTACACCTTC
TRBV2	TRBJ1-1	NA	TRBD1	CASRARQGNTEAFF	TGTGCCAGCAGAGCCCGACAGGGGAACACTGAAGCTTTCTTT
TRBV7-2	TRBJ1-2	NA	NA	CASSLELGSGGYTF	TGTGCCAGCAGCTTAGAGCTCGGGTCGGGTGGCTACACCTTC
TRBV5-8	TRBJ2-7	NA	NA	CASSLVRYEQYF	TGTGCCAGCAGCTTGGTCAGGTACGAGCAGTACTTC
TRBV21-1	TRBJ2-1	NA	NA	CASSKGVSGRWSEQFF	TGTGCCAGCAGCAAAGGGGTTAGCGGGAGGTGGAGTGAGCAGTTCTTC
TRBV6-5	TRBJ2-7	NA	NA	CASSYGQGRYEQYF	TGTGCCAGCAGTTACGGCCAGGGGCGCTACGAGCAGTACTTC
TRBV29-1	TRBJ2-1	NA	NA	CSVVPRSYNEQFF	TGCAGCGTTGTTCCTCGCTCCTACAATGAGCAGTTCTTC
TRBV6-1	TRBJ1-6	NA	TRBD1	CAGGQVYNSPLHF	TGTGCCGGGGGACAGGTCTATAATTCACCCCTCCACTTT
TRBV9	TRBJ2-5	NA	NA	CASSVQGQETQYF	TGTGCCAGCAGCGTTCAGGGCCAAGAGACCCAGTACTTC
TRBV28	TRBJ2-6	once	NA	CASSSGGSGANVLTF	TGTGCCAGCAGTTCTGGGGGCTCTGGGGCCAACGTCCTGACTTTC
TRBV9	TRBJ1-3	NA	NA	CASSVVSSGNTIYF	TGTGCCAGCAGCGTAGTATCGTCTGGAAACACCATATATTTT
TRBV6-5	TRBJ1-2	NA	NA	CASSRSRGAYGYTF	TGTGCCAGCAGCAGATCCAGGGGAGCCTATGGCTACACCTTC
TRBV14	TRBJ2-7	NA	TRBD1	CASSPLGGQGRHEQYF	TGTGCCAGCAGCCCCTTGGGGGGACAGGGGAGACACGAGCAGTACTTC
TRBV9	TRBJ1-1	NA	NA	CASSVGSMNTEAFF	TGTGCCAGCAGCGTAGGCAGTATGAACACTGAAGCTTTCTTT
TRBV29-1	TRBJ2-7	NA	TRBD1	CSVGGQGGLYEQYF	TGCAGCGTGGGGGGACAGGGAGGTTTGTACGAGCAGTACTTC
TRBV10-3	TRBJ2-3	NA	TRBD2	CAIRQTSGSTDTQYF	TGTGCCATCAGACAAACTAGCGGGAGTACAGATACGCAGTATTTT
TRBV18	TRBJ1-3	NA	NA	CASSPLSGSGQGNTIYF	TGTGCCAGCTCACCACTTTCTGGGAGCGGGCAAGGAAACACCATATATTTT
TRBV7-9	TRBJ1-5	NA	NA	CASSFWEGRQPQHF	TGTGCCAGCAGCTTTTGGGAGGGTCGCCAGCCCCAGCATTTT
TRBV29-1	TRBJ2-6	NA	TRBD2	CSVEIPPRGGMVGANVLTF	TGCAGCGTTGAAATCCCGCCCCGGGGGGGTATGGTTGGGGCCAACGTCCTGACTTTC
TRBV10-3	TRBJ1-2	once	NA	CAISLTEGQGYTF	TGTGCCATCAGCCTCACGGAGGGACAAGGCTACACCTTC
TRBV7-2	TRBJ2-7	NA	NA	CASSSRDRGGYEQYF	TGTGCCAGCAGCTCACGGGATAGGGGAGGCTACGAGCAGTACTTC
TRBV21-1	TRBJ2-1	NA	NA	CASSKALRTTYNEQFF	TGTGCCAGCAGCAAAGCGCTCAGGACTACCTACAATGAGCAGTTCTTC
TRBV5-8	TRBJ2-4	NA	NA	CASSLRGAGNIQYF	TGTGCCAGCAGCTTGAGGGGGGCAGGAAACATTCAGTACTTC
TRBV4-3	TRBJ1-2	NA	NA	CASSRMLGLSDYGYTF	TGCGCCAGCAGTCGGATGCTCGGACTGAGTGACTATGGCTACACCTTC
TRBV7-9	TRBJ1-2	NA	NA	CASSSRAAGYGYTF	TGTGCCAGCAGCTCTAGGGCGGCTGGCTATGGCTACACCTTC